The clone carrying this TCR beta chain appeared a few times. Its antigen is currently unknown. This specimen comes from a study of CD8 T cells in ankylosing spondylitis. General observations from the study: Disease-linked clones displayed a CD8+ phenotype and appeared relatively rarely in peripheral blood. Researchers reportedly found disease-linked clones significantly enriched in matched ankylosing spondylitis synovial fluid. In synovial fluid and blood from reactive arthritis, some motif variants were previously reported. Seemingly distinctive of ankylosing spondylitis blood was a TCR beta motif formed by eight highly homologous variants.

Germline V gene sequence: CDR1 LGHNA, CDR2 YNFKEQ. The CDR3 totals 14 residues. V lost 1 base and J lost 7, with 13 bases in between. One entry per CDR3 protein results from TCRdb running MiXCR on the 5' RACE reads. This table holds approximately 100,000 distinct CDR3 sequences, about 7.7% found once. This receptor was identified in a male donor with ankylosing spondylitis or in good health (not recorded which). The chain recombines TRBV4-2 with TRBJ1-2, with D possibly being TRBD1 (5 bases). The sample taken for sequencing was blood, either unsorted or a sorted T cell fraction (not recorded which). CDR3: CASSQGAQGSGYTF. CDR3 nucleotide sequence: TGTGCCAGCAGCCAAGGGGCTCAGGGAAGTGGCTACACCTTC.